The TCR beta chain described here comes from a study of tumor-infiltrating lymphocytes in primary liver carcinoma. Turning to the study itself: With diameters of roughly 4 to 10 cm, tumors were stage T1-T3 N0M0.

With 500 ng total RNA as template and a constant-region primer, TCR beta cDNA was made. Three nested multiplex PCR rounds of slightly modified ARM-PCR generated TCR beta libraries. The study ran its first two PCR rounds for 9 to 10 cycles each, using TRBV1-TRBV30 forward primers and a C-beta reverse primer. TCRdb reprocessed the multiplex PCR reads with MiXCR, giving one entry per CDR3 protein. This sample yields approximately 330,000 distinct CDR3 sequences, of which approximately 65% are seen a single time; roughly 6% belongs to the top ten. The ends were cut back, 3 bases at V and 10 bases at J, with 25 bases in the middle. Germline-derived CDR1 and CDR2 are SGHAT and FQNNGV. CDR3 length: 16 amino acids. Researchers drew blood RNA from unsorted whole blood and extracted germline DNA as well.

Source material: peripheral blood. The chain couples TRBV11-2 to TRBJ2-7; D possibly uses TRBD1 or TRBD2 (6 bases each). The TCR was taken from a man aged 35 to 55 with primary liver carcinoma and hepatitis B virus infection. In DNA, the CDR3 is TGTGCCAGCAGCTTGGGGTTTGGAGGGGGGAGAGAGACTCAGTACTTC. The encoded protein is CASSLGFGGGRETQYF.